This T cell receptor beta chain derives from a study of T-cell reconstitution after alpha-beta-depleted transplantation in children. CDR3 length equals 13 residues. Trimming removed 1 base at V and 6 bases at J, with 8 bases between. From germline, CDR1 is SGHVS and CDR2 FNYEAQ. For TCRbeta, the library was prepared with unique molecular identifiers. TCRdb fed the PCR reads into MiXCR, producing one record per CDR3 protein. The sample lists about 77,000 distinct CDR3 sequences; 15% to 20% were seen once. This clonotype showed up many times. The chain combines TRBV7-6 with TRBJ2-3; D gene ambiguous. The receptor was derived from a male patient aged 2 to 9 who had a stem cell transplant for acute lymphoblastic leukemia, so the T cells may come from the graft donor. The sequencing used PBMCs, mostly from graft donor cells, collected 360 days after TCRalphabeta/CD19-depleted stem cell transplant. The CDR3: CASSLVGADTQYF. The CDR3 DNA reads TGTGCCAGCAGCTTAGTAGGAGCCGATACGCAGTATTTT. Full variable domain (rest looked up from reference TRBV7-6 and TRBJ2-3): GAGVSQSPRYKVTKRGQDVALRCDPISGHVSLYWYRQALGQGPEFLTYFNYEAQQDKSGLPNDRFSAERPEGSISTLTIQRTEQRDSAMYRCASSLVGADTQYFGPGTRLTVL.